These 11 T cell receptor beta chains came from one sample sequenced in a study of blood T cell repertoires in COVID-19. Only in-frame clones appear in the TCRdb table, and some are missing; sequencing was by immunoSEQ multiplex PCR. The sample contains about 260,000 clones, over 80% of which appear only once. The sample taken for sequencing was peripheral blood. Receptor source: a woman in her 40s who had recovered from COVID-19.

V usage is TRBV7-7 and J usage is TRBJ2-2, with TRBD1 identical over 10 bases. Germline CDR1 SSHAT, CDR2 FNYEAQ (reference sequence). This CDR3 is built from 15 residues. V lost 2 bases, J lost 6 bases, and 3 bases stayed unmatched. For the CDR3, the DNA is TGTGCCAGCAGCTTAAGACAGGGGGCCTCCGGGGAGCTGTTTTTT. It codes for CASSLRQGASGELFF.

This chain joins TRBV6-2 or TRBV6-3 and TRBJ2-7, with TRBD2 as a possible D gene (6 bases). Germline CDR1 reads MNHEY; CDR2 reads SVGEGT. Trimming stripped 4 bases from V and 3 bases from J, with 7 bases between. This CDR3 has 12 amino acids. The CDR3 bases are TGTGCCAGCAGTTGGGAGGACTACGAGCAGTACTTC. Protein sequence: CASSWEDYEQYF.

The chain joins TRBV2 to TRBJ1-1; D remains ambiguous. From germline, CDR1 is SNHLY and CDR2 FYNNEI. V gave up 5 bases and J gave up 4 bases, with 14 bases separating them. The CDR3 runs 14 residues. The CDR3 sequence is CASSRHGLVTEAFF. DNA for the CDR3: TGTGCCAGCAGTCGACATGGGTTGGTCACTGAAGCTTTCTTT.

The genes are TRBV29-1 and TRBJ1-1; 12 positions agree with TRBD1. The CDR3 sequence is 16 residues long. J was trimmed by 5 bases and V by 5 bases; bases with no gene match: 12. Germline CDR1 SQVTM, CDR2 ANQGSEA. CDR3 loop: CSVRPGQGAKGTEAFF. The CDR3 coding sequence is TGCAGCGTTCGACCGGGACAGGGGGCCAAAGGGACTGAAGCTTTCTTT.

The J gene is TRBJ2-7, the V gene TRBV19, with TRBD2 matching 7 bases. CDR3 length equals 17 residues. Per the germline V gene, CDR1 is LNHDA and CDR2 is SQIVND (reference sequence). J was trimmed by 3 bases and V by 7 bases; bases with no gene match: 18. CDR3 loop: CASIPKDETSRNYEQYF. The CDR3 DNA reads TGTGCCAGTATCCCAAAAGATGAGACTAGCAGAAACTACGAGCAGTACTTC.

Comments on this clone: The sample has other DNA sequences that encode this CDR3 too. This chain joins TRBV7-3 and TRBJ2-7; 7 nucleotides align to TRBD2. There are 15 residues in the CDR3. Germline V gene lookup returns CDR1 SGHTA and CDR2 FQGTGA. Trimming at V came to 5 bases and at J to 0 bases, leaving 7 bases not matched to a gene. This CDR3 is CASSLSGGSSYEQYF. The CDR3 nucleotides read TGTGCCAGCAGCCTTAGCGGCGGGAGCTCCTACGAGCAGTACTTC. Looking up the rest from reference TRBV7-3 and TRBJ2-7 gives the full variable domain: GAGVSQTPSNKVTEKGKYVELRCDPISGHTALYWYRQSLGQGPEFLIYFQGTGAADDSGLPNDRFFAVRPEGSVSTLKIQRTERGDSAVYLCASSLSGGSSYEQYFGPGTRLTVT.

J is TRBJ1-3 and V is TRBV5-1; possibly TRBD1 for D (5 bases). This CDR3 spans 17 amino acids. The germline CDR1 and CDR2 sequences are SGHRS and YFSETQ. Between the trimmed V and J ends, which lost 2 bases and 4 bases, there was a span of 19 bases. The CDR3 DNA is TGCGCCAGCAGCTTCGGTGCGACAGAGAACTTGGGAAACACCATATATTTT. Encoded protein: CASSFGATENLGNTIYF. Complete variable domain (other parts from reference TRBV5-1 and TRBJ1-3): KAGVTQTPRYLIKTRGQQVTLSCSPISGHRSVSWYQQTPGQGLQFLFEYFSETQRNKGNFPGRFSGRQFSNSRSEMNVSTLELGDSALYLCASSFGATENLGNTIYFGEGSWLTVV.

This sequence joins TRBV11-2 and TRBJ2-5; 9 bases are a match to TRBD2. The CDR3 is 17 amino acids. CDR1 and CDR2 (germline): SGHAT, FQNNGV. The V gene end was trimmed by 1 base and the J gene end by 0 bases; junction bases not matched to a gene: 6. This CDR3 is CASSLGRERGDQETQYF. CDR3 nucleotides: TGTGCCAGCAGCTTAGGCCGGGAGCGGGGGGACCAAGAGACCCAGTACTTC.

The chain is built from TRBV7-9 and TRBJ2-6, with 10 bases lining up with TRBD1. Germline lookup yields CDR1 SEHNR and CDR2 FQNEAQ (reference sequence). V was clipped by 5 bases and J by 6 bases; unmatched bases: 16. The CDR3 totals 19 residues. The CDR3 DNA follows: TGTGCCAGCAGCCCTAGTATCGGGACAGGGGTCTTTCTGGCCAACGTCCTGACTTTC. It is translated as CASSPSIGTGVFLANVLTF.

V gene TRBV30 combines with J gene TRBJ1-4, with D perhaps matching TRBD1 (6 bases). The V end was cut by 0 bases, the J end by 11 bases, with 13 bases between. CDR1 and CDR2 (germline): GTSNPN, SVGIG (reference sequence). CDR3 length equals 13 residues. This chain's CDR3 is CAWSVFGQGKLFF. The CDR3 DNA is TGTGCCTGGAGTGTATTTGGGCAGGGGAAACTGTTTTTT.

The chain recombines TRBV3-1 (or the pseudogene TRBV3-2) with TRBJ2-7, with D possibly matching TRBD2 (6 bases). Germline CDR1 reads LGHDT; CDR2 reads YNNKEL (reference sequence). The CDR3 is 14 residues long. V dropped 4 bases and J dropped 4 bases, with 14 bases sitting between them. CDR3 sequence reads: CASSLGGAGYEQYF. The CDR3 DNA is TGTGCCAGCAGCCTGGGGGGAGCAGGGTACGAGCAGTACTTC.